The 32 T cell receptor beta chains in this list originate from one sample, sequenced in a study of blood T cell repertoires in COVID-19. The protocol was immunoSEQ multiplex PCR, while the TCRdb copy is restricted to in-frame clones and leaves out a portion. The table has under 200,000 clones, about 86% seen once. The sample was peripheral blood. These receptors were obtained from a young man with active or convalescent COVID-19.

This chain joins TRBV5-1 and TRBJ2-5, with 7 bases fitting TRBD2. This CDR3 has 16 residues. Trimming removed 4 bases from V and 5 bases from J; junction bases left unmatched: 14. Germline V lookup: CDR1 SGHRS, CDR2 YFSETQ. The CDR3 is CASSRGPRGGSETQYF. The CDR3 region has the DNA TGCGCCAGCAGCAGGGGCCCGAGGGGCGGGAGTGAGACCCAGTACTTC.

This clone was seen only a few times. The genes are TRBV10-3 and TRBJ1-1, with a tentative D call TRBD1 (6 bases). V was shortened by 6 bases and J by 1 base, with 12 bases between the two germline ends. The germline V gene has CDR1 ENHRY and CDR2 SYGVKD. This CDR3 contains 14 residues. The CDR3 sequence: CAIRNWDTNTEAFF. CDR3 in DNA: TGTGCCATCAGGAACTGGGACACGAACACTGAAGCTTTCTTT.

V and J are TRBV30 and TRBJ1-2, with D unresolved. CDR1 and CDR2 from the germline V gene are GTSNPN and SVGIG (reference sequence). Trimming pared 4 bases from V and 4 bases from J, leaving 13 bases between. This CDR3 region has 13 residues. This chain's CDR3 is CAWKREMSYGYTF. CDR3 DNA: TGTGCCTGGAAGCGGGAGATGAGCTATGGCTACACCTTC.

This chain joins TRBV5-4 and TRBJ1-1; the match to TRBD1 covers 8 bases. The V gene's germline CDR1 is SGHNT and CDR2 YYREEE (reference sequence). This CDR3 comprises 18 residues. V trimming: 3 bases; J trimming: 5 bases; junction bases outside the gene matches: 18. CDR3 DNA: TGTGCCAGCAGCTCTAATAGGGACAGGCGAGGGTGGTGGACTGAAGCTTTCTTT. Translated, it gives CASSSNRDRRGWWTEAFF.

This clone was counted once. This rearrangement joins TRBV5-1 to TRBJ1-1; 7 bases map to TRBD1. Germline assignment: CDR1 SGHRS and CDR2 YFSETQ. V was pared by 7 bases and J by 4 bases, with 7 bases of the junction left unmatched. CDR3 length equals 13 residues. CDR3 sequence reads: CASGEAGGTEAFF. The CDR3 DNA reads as TGCGCCAGCGGGGAGGCAGGGGGCACTGAAGCTTTCTTT.

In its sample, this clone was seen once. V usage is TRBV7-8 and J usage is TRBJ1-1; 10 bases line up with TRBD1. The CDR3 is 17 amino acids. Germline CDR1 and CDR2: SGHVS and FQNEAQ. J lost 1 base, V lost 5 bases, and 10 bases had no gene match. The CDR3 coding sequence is TGTGCCAGCAGCCATCCGGGACAGGGGATCTGGAACACTGAAGCTTTCTTT. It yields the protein CASSHPGQGIWNTEAFF.

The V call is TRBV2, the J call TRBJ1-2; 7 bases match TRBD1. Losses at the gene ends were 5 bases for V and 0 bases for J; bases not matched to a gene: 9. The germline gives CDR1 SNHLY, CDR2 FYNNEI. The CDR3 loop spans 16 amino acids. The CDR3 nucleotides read TGTGCCAGCAGTCAATCACAGGGGCCTCCTAACTATGGCTACACCTTC. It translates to CASSQSQGPPNYGYTF.

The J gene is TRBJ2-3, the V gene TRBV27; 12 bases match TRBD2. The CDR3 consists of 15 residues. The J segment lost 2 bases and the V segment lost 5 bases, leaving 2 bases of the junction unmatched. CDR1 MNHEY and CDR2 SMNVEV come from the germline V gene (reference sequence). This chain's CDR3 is CASSGLAGYTDTQYF. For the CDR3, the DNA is TGTGCCAGCAGTGGACTAGCGGGATACACAGATACGCAGTATTTT.

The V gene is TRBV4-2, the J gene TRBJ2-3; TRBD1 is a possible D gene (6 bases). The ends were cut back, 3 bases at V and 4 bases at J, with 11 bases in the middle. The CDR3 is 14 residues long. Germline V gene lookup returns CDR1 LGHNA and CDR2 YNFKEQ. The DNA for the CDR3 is TGTGCCAGCAGCCAGTTTACAGGGTCAGATACGCAGTATTTT. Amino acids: CASSQFTGSDTQYF.

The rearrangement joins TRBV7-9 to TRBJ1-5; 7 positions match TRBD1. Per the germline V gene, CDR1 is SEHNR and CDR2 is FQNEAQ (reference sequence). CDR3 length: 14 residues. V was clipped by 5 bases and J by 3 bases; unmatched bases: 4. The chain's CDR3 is CASSTDRLNQPQHF. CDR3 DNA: TGTGCCAGCAGCACGGACAGGCTCAATCAGCCCCAGCATTTT.

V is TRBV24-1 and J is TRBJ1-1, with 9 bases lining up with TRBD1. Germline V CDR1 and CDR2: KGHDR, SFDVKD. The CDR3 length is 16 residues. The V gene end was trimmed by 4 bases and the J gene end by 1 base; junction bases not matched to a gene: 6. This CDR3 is CATSETPGQGNTEAFF. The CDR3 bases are TGTGCCACCAGTGAGACCCCGGGACAGGGGAACACTGAAGCTTTCTTT.

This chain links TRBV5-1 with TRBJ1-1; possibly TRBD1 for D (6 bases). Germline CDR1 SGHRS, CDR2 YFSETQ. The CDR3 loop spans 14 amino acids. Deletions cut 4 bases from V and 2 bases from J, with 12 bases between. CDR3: CASSPTGYNTEAFF. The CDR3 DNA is TGCGCCAGCAGCCCGACAGGTTATAACACTGAAGCTTTCTTT. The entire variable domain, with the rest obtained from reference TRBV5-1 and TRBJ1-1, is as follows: KAGVTQTPRYLIKTRGQQVTLSCSPISGHRSVSWYQQTPGQGLQFLFEYFSETQRNKGNFPGRFSGRQFSNSRSEMNVSTLELGDSALYLCASSPTGYNTEAFFGQGTRLTVV.

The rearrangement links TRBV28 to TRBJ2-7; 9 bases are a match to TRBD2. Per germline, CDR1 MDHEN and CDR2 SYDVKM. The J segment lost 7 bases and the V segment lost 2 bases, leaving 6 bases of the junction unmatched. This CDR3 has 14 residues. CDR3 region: CASSLGAGGREQYV. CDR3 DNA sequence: TGTGCCAGCAGTTTAGGAGCGGGGGGCAGGGAGCAGTACGTC.

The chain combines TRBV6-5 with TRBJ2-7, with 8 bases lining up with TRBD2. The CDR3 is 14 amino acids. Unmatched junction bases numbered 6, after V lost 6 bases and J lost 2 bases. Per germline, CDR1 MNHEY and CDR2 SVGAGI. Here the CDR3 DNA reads TGTGCCAGCAGCACGGGACTAGGACCCTACGAGCAGTACTTC. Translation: CASSTGLGPYEQYF.

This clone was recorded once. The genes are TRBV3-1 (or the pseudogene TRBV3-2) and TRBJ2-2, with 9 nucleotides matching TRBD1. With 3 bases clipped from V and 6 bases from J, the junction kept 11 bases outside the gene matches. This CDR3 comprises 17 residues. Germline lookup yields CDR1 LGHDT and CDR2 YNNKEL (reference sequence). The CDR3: CASSQTHGTGSAGELFF. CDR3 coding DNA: TGTGCCAGCAGCCAGACCCACGGGACAGGGTCTGCCGGGGAGCTGTTTTTT.

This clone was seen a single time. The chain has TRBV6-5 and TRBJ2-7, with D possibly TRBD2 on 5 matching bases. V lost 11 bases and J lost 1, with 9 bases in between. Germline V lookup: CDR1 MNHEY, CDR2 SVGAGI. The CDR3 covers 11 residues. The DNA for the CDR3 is TGTGCCGGCGGGTTGTCCTACGAGCAGTACTTC. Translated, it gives CAGGLSYEQYF.

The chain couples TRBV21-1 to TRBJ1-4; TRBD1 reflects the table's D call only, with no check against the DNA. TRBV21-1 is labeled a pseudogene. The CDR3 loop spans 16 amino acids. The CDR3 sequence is CASSKANTRCCEKLFF. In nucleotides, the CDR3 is TGTGCCAGCAGCAAAGCAAATACCAGGTGTTGCGAAAAACTGTTTTTT.

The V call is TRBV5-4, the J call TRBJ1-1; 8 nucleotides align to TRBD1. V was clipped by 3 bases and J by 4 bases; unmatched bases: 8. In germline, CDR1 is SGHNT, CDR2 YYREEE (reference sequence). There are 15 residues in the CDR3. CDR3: CASSYKQGQGTEAFF. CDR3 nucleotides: TGTGCCAGCAGCTATAAGCAAGGACAGGGCACTGAAGCTTTCTTT.

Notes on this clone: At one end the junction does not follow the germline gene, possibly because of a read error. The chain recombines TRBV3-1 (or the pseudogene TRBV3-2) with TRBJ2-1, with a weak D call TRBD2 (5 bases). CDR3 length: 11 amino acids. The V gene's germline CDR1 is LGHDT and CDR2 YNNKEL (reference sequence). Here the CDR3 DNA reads TGTGCCAGCAGCGCGGGCCCTAAGTGGATCTTC. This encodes CASSAGPKWIF.

DNA of the CDR3: TGTGCCAGCAGTTCCCTCCCGGGACAGGGTCGACATGAAAAACTGTTTTTT. Its protein product is CASSSLPGQGRHEKLFF. The J gene is TRBJ1-4, the V gene TRBV27; 9 bases fit TRBD1. This CDR3 has 17 residues. Trimming at V came to 4 bases and at J to 6 bases, leaving 12 bases not matched to a gene. The V gene's germline CDR1 is MNHEY and CDR2 SMNVEV (reference sequence).

The CDR3 protein is CATKSGRARTDTQYF. In DNA, the CDR3 is TGTGCCACCAAGAGCGGGAGGGCCCGAACAGATACGCAGTATTTT. V gene TRBV15 combines with J gene TRBJ2-3; 10 bases are shared with TRBD2. Germline assignment: CDR1 LNHNV and CDR2 YYDKDF (reference sequence). V was clipped by 7 bases and J by 3 bases; unmatched bases: 7. This CDR3 has 15 amino acids.

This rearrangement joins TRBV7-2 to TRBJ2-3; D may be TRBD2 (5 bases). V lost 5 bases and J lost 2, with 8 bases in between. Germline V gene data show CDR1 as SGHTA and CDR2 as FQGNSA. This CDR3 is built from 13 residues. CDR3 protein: CASSNDYTDTQYF. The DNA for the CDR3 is TGTGCCAGCAGCAACGACTACACAGATACGCAGTATTTT.

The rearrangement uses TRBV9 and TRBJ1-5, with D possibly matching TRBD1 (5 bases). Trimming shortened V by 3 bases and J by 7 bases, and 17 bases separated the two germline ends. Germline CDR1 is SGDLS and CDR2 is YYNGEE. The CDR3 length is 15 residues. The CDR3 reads CASSGGVGEDQPQHF. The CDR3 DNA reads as TGTGCCAGCAGCGGAGGGGTCGGGGAGGACCAGCCCCAGCATTTT.

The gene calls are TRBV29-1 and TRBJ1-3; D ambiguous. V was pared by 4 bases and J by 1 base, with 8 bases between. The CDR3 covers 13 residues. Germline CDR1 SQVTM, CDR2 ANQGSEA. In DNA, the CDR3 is TGCAGCGTTGTTCAGGATTCTGGAAACACCATATATTTT. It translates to CSVVQDSGNTIYF. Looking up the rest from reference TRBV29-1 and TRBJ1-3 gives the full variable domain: SAVISQKPSRDICQRGTSLTIQCQVDSQVTMMFWYRQQPGQSLTLIATANQGSEATYESGFVIDKFPISRPNLTFSTLTVSNMSPEDSSIYLCSVVQDSGNTIYFGEGSWLTVV.

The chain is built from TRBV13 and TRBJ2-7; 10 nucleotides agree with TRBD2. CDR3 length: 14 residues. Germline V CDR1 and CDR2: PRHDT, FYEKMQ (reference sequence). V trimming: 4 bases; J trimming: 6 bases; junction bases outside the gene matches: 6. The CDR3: CASSSLLAGAEQYF. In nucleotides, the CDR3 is TGTGCCAGCAGCTCCCTCCTAGCGGGAGCCGAGCAGTACTTC.

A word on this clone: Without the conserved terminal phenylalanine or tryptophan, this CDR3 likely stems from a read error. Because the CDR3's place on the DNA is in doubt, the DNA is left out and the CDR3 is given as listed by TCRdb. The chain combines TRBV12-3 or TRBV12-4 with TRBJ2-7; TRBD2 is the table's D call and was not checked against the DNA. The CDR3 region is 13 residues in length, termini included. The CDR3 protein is CASSWPGLAGVDI.

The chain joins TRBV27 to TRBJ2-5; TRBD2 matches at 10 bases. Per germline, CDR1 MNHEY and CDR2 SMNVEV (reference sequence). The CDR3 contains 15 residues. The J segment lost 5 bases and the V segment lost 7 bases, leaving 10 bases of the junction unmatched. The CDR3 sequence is CASTSASGGGETQYF. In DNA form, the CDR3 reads TGTGCCAGCACGTCCGCTAGCGGGGGTGGGGAGACCCAGTACTTC.

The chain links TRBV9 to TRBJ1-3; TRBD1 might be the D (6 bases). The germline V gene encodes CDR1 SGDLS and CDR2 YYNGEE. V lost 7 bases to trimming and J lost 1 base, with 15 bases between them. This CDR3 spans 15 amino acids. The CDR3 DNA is TGTGCCAGCGGGTCCCTGGGGGCGTCTGGAAACACCATATATTTT. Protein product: CASGSLGASGNTIYF.

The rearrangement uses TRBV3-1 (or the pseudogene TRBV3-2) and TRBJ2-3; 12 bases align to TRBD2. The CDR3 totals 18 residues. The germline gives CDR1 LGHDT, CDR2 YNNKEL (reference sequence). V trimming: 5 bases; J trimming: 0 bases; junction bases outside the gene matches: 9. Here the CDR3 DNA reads TGTGCCAGCAGCTCGCGACTAGCGGGGGAGACTAGCACAGATACGCAGTATTTT. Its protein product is CASSSRLAGETSTDTQYF.

The CDR3 DNA sequence: TGTGCCAGCAGTGCAAGGGGCATTATCTCTGGAAACACCATATATTTT. Protein sequence: CASSARGIISGNTIYF. The gene calls are TRBV6-1 and TRBJ1-3, with a tentative D call TRBD1 (5 bases). V lost 4 bases and J lost 0, with 13 bases in between. The CDR3 length is 16 residues. Germline CDR1 reads MNHNS; CDR2 reads SASEGT.

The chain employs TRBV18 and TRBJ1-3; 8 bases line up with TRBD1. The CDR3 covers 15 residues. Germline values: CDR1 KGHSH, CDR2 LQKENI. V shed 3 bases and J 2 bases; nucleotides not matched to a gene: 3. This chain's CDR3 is CASSPDRVAGNTIYF. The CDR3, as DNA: TGTGCCAGCTCACCGGACAGGGTCGCTGGAAACACCATATATTTT. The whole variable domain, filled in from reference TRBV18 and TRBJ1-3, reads NAGVMQNPRHLVRRRGQEARLRCSPMKGHSHVYWYRQLPEEGLKFMVYLQKENIIDESGMPKERFSAEFPKEGPSILRIQQVVRGDSAAYFCASSPDRVAGNTIYFGEGSWLTVV.

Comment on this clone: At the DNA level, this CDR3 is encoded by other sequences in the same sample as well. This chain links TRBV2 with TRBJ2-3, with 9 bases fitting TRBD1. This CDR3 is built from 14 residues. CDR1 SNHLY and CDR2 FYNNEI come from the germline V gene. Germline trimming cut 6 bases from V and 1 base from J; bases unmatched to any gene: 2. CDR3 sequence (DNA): TGTGCCAGCAGCCGGGACAGGGGCACAGATACGCAGTATTTT. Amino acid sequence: CASSRDRGTDTQYF.